The clone carrying this TCR beta chain qualifies as medium-sized. The target antigen is unknown. This sample was included in a study of CD8+CD57+ T cells in acquired aplastic anemia. Study information: Average DNA yield from sorted CD4+ and CD8+ cells was approximately 3 ug.

The length of the CDR3 is 15 residues. CDR1 and CDR2 (germline): SNHLY, FYNNEI. V gave up 7 bases and J gave up 7 bases, with 17 bases separating them. The TCR beta profiling, which covered VDJ combination and CDR3 sequence, was carried out using genomic DNA as the template. TCRdb recomputed calls from the reads with MiXCR, one row per CDR3 protein. Here the sample spans some 130,000 distinct CDR3 sequences, around 48% being singletons. General study findings and limits: A set of about 28 CD8+ CDR3 sequences was shared between patients and controls, and these sequences appeared highly expressed in patients.

The chain links TRBV2 to TRBJ1-6, with D perhaps TRBD1 (6 bases). This receptor was taken from a human donor in good health, serving as a control. Material for sequencing was sorted CD4+, CD8+, or CD8+CD57+ T cells (not recorded which) from PBMCs. CDR3 DNA sequence: TGTGCCAGCATACGGGGGGGCATGTCCAATTCACCCCTCCACTTT. Translated: CASIRGGMSNSPLHF.